This T cell receptor (beta chain) was observed in a study of CD8+ T cells in alopecia areata. Study-wide points: Tofacitinib significantly lowered scalp clonality and expanded CD8+ clones among the top 100.

About this clone: Its antigen is not known.

Treatment described: oral pan-JAK inhibitor, 5-10 mg twice daily. Extraction of RNA preceded its reverse transcription into cDNA, which served as the sequencing template. Using immunoSEQ multiplex PCR, the repertoire was profiled, and TCRdb retains in-frame clones only, with some absent. Of under 200,000 clones in the sample, 60% were seen once. V lost 4 bases, J lost 3 bases, and 10 bases lay in between. This CDR3 contains 14 residues. Germline-derived CDR1 and CDR2 are LNHDA and SQIVND (reference sequence). The source was CD4+ T cells sorted from blood, collected at week 24, from a patient treated with tofacitinib. The chain links TRBV19 to TRBJ1-5, with a tentative D call TRBD1 (5 bases). The receptor comes from a human donor with alopecia areata. CDR3 in amino acids: CASSRDSSNQPQHF. CDR3 bases: TGTGCCAGTAGTAGAGACAGCTCCAATCAGCCCCAGCATTTT.